This TCR beta chain was recorded in a study of blood T cells in healthy people across ages. This clonotype appeared once. A sample-barcoded 5' primer and a J-beta primer mix were used in a second PCR of roughly 7 to 12 cycles. One entry per CDR3 protein, called by TCRdb with MiXCR from the 5' RACE reads. The data show approximately 880,000 distinct CDR3 sequences, about 44% seen once. Germline assignment: CDR1 SGDLS and CDR2 YYNGEE. The CDR3 is 17 residues long. After removal of 0 bases from V and 4 bases from J, the junction contained 7 bases not matched to a gene. The TCR comes from a man aged 25-45 years in good health. The specimen sequenced was blood. This chain links TRBV9 with TRBJ2-1, with 10 bases identical to TRBD2. The CDR3 DNA reads as TGTGCCAGCAGCGTAGCCAGCGGGGGGGCGGGATACAATGAGCAGTTCTTC. Its translation is CASSVASGGAGYNEQFF.